Shown below are 27 T cell receptor beta chains from a single sample sequenced in a study of T cells in women clearing cervical HPV infection. Profiled with immunoSEQ multiplex PCR; TCRdb holds only in-frame clones, not every one. In all, the sample yields 30,000 to 35,000 clones. Sequencing used blood buffy coat. Receptor source: a woman aged 18 to 75 with a cervical HPV16 infection that either progressed to CIN3+ or cleared (not recorded which).

The CDR3 loop is CASSPPAASTDTQYF. CDR3 DNA (partial): TGTGCCAGCTCACCACCAGCGGCTAGCACAGATACG. The V and J genes are TRBV18 and TRBJ2-3; TRBD2 might be the D (5 bases). The read ends 3 residues shy of where the CDR3 ends; the end is completed using the germline J gene. Germline loops: CDR1 KGHSH, CDR2 LQKENI. Trimming cost V 0 bases and J 0 bases, with 7 bases left between them. This CDR3 spans 15 amino acids.

About this clone itself: The observed sequence ends 3 residues before the CDR3 terminus, with the missing tail filled in from the germline J gene. The chain carries TRBV5-1 and TRBJ2-5; TRBD1 matches 9 bases. Germline CDR1 is SGHRS and CDR2 is YFSETQ. This CDR3 spans 15 amino acids. Partial CDR3 DNA: TGCGCCAGCTCCAACAGGGGGCTGAGCACAGATACC. Protein sequence: CASSNRGLSTDT. The whole CDR3 is CASSNRGLSTDTQYF.

The covered CDR3 bases are TGTGCCAGCAGCTTAGGGACAGGGTACGAC. It encodes CASSLGTGYD. The CDR3 in full is CASSLGTGYDYTF. The rearrangement joins TRBV7-9 to TRBJ1-2, with TRBD1 identical over 8 bases. The sequence runs out 3 residues before the end of the CDR3; the remainder is reconstructed from the germline J gene. This CDR3 region has 13 residues. Germline lookup yields CDR1 SEHNR and CDR2 FQNEAQ (reference sequence).

As for this clone: The read terminates 3 residues before the CDR3 end, so the remaining end is supplied by the germline J gene. The chain recombines TRBV9 with TRBJ2-7; possibly TRBD1 for D (6 bases). The CDR3 spans 16 residues. Trimming cost V 2 bases and J 1 base, with 16 bases left between them. CDR1 SGDLS and CDR2 YYNGEE come from the germline V gene. CDR3 DNA, as far as it was read: TGTGCCAGCAGCGTGGGGGTATCGGACAGTTCCTACGAG. This translates into CASSVGVSDSSYE. The entire CDR3 is CASSVGVSDSSYEQYF.

As concerns this clone: With the read ending 3 residues before the CDR3 end, the germline J gene is used to fill in that end. The V and J genes are TRBV18 and TRBJ1-2; tentatively, D is TRBD1 (6 bases). This CDR3 is built from 14 residues. Germline V gene lookup returns CDR1 KGHSH and CDR2 LQKENI. The CDR3 region is CASSPPGQTYDYTF. CDR3 bases read: TGTGCCAGCTCACCACCAGGACAGACCTACGAC.

Comments on this clone: The read ends 3 residues before the CDR3 terminus; that terminus is restored from the germline J gene. The rearrangement joins TRBV7-9 to TRBJ2-5; possibly TRBD2 for D (6 bases). The CDR3 sequence is 14 residues long. Per the germline V gene, CDR1 is SEHNR and CDR2 is FQNEAQ (reference sequence). The germline V and J ends were trimmed by 5 bases and 7 bases, with 17 bases remaining between them. CDR3 DNA (partial): TGTGCCAGCAGCGGGGATAAAAGGGGAGGGACC. This codes for CASSGDKRGGT. The entire CDR3 protein reads CASSGDKRGGTQYF. The variable domain in full, completed from reference TRBV7-9 and TRBJ2-5, reads DTGVSQNPRHKITKRGQNVTFRCDPISEHNRLYWYRQTLGQGPEFLTYFQNEAQLEKSRLLSDRFSAERPKGSFSTLEIQRTEQGDSAMYLCASSGDKRGGTQYFGPGTRLLVL.

For this clone: With the read ending 3 residues before the CDR3 end, the germline J gene is used to fill in that end. V gene TRBV20-1 combines with J gene TRBJ2-1, with 12 bases aligning to TRBD2. V lost 5 bases and J lost 5; bases outside the gene matches: 4. The germline gives CDR1 DFQATT, CDR2 SNEGSKA (reference sequence). CDR3 length: 14 amino acids. CDR3 bases read: TGCAGTGCTTTACTAGCGGGAGGCCACAATGAG. This gives the protein CSALLAGGHNE. The whole CDR3 sequence reads CSALLAGGHNEQFF.

Concerning this clone itself: The observed sequence ends 3 residues before the CDR3 terminus, with the missing tail filled in from the germline J gene. The chain couples TRBV5-1 to TRBJ1-2, with TRBD1 as a possible D gene (5 bases). Germline loops: CDR1 SGHRS, CDR2 YFSETQ. With 4 bases removed from V and 3 bases from J, the gap between germline ends came to 7 bases. CDR3 length equals 12 residues. The CDR3 loop is CASSRGDYGYTF. Incomplete CDR3 DNA: TGCGCCAGCAGCCGGGGGGACTATGGC.

Remarks on this clone: The CDR3 end lies 3 residues beyond the end of the read and is filled in from the germline J gene. The rearrangement links TRBV7-2 to TRBJ2-3; 8 bases fit TRBD1. The CDR3 length is 13 residues. CDR1 SGHTA and CDR2 FQGNSA come from the germline V gene. The CDR3 sequence: CASSGRGRGTQYF. Incomplete CDR3 DNA: TGTGCCAGCAGCGGCAGGGGGCGCGGGACG.

To note about this clone: The CDR3 is cut off 3 residues early in the read; its end comes from the germline J gene. This rearrangement joins TRBV5-1 to TRBJ2-3; TRBD2 matches at 10 bases. V shed 3 bases, J shed 5 bases, and the junction held 6 bases outside the gene matches. From germline, CDR1 is SGHRS and CDR2 YFSETQ. The CDR3 loop spans 15 amino acids. The CDR3 reads CASSWSGRDGDTQYF. The sequenced part of the CDR3 DNA is TGCGCCAGCAGCTGGAGCGGGAGGGACGGAGATACG.

As to this clone: The read stops 3 residues short of the end of the CDR3; the missing end is completed from the germline J gene. The V call is TRBV7-6, the J call TRBJ2-2, with D possibly matching TRBD2 (5 bases). This CDR3 has 14 amino acids. The germline V gene encodes CDR1 SGHVS and CDR2 FNYEAQ. CDR3 loop: CASSSGIRNEKLFF. The sequenced CDR3 bases are TGTGCCAGCAGCTCGGGGATTCGGAATGAAAAG.

With respect to this clone: The read ends 3 residues before the CDR3 terminus; that terminus is restored from the germline J gene. This rearrangement joins TRBV15 to TRBJ1-2; the D gene is possibly TRBD1 (6 bases). V lost 0 bases, J lost 7 bases, and 9 bases lay in between. The length of the CDR3 is 13 residues. From germline, CDR1 is LNHNV and CDR2 YYDKDF (reference sequence). The part of the CDR3 DNA that was read is TGTGCCACCAGCAGAGAACAGGGAGGTGGC. Its translation is CATSREQGGG. The whole CDR3 protein is CATSREQGGGYTF.

Remarks on this clone: The CDR3 is cut off 3 residues early in the read; its end comes from the germline J gene. This chain connects TRBV5-1 to TRBJ2-1, with a possible D match to TRBD2 (5 bases). V lost 3 bases and J lost 5, with 21 bases in between. Germline CDR1 and CDR2: SGHRS and YFSETQ. The CDR3 loop spans 17 amino acids. Incomplete CDR3 DNA: TGCGCCAGCAGCTCAGACTACCGAGGCAAGGACCACAATGAG. It encodes CASSSDYRGKDHNE. The entire CDR3 protein is CASSSDYRGKDHNEQFF.

To note about this clone: The read falls 3 residues short of the CDR3 end, and the missing part is taken from the germline J gene. This chain links TRBV20-1 with TRBJ2-5, with a possible D match to TRBD1 (6 bases). This CDR3 comprises 14 residues. Trimming cost V 0 bases and J 2 bases, with 10 bases left between them. Germline values: CDR1 DFQATT, CDR2 SNEGSKA (reference sequence). CDR3 bases read: TGCAGTGCTAGAGATGGGACAATTCAAGAGACC. Encoded protein: CSARDGTIQET. The CDR3 in its entirety is CSARDGTIQETQYF.

About this clone: The CDR3 extends 3 residues past the end of the read, so its final part is completed from the germline J gene. V gene TRBV19 combines with J gene TRBJ2-3, with 10 bases identical to TRBD1. V dropped 4 bases and J dropped 6; count of bases not matched to a gene: 7. From germline, CDR1 is LNHDA and CDR2 SQIVND (reference sequence). The CDR3 spans 15 residues. This CDR3 reads CASSSRGQGGDTQYF. Partial CDR3 DNA: TGTGCCAGTAGTAGCCGAGGACAGGGGGGGGATACG.

As to this clone: The CDR3 end falls 3 residues outside the read, so it is completed with the germline J gene. The gene calls are TRBV4-1 and TRBJ2-3; no reliable D call. The CDR3 is 17 residues long. Germline loops: CDR1 MGHRA, CDR2 YSYEKL. The CDR3 spells CASSQSAVATFLQPQYF. Incomplete CDR3 DNA: TGCGCCAGCAGCCAAAGCGCCGTCGCCACCTTTCTCCAGCCG.

In the case of this clone: The CDR3 extends 3 residues past the end of the read, so its final part is completed from the germline J gene. The gene calls are TRBV18 and TRBJ2-4; 10 bases line up with TRBD1. This CDR3 region has 13 residues. Germline CDR1 and CDR2: KGHSH and LQKENI. The CDR3: CASSPDRGDGQYF. The DNA read from the CDR3 is TGTGCCAGCTCCCCGGACAGGGGGGATGGT.

Regarding this clone: A read error may account for a junction end that differs from germline. The observed sequence ends 3 residues before the CDR3 terminus, with the missing tail filled in from the germline J gene. V is TRBV18 and J is TRBJ2-1, with D possibly matching TRBD2 (6 bases). The CDR3 is 16 residues long. CDR1 KGHSH and CDR2 LQKENI come from the germline V gene. The part of the CDR3 DNA that was read is TGTGCCAGCTTACCACCCTCCGGGGGTAACTACAATGAG. This encodes CASLPPSGGNYNE. The whole CDR3 protein reads CASLPPSGGNYNEQFF.

As concerns this clone: The read gets to within 3 residues of the CDR3 end, and the germline J gene fills in the rest. The chain couples TRBV30 to TRBJ1-1, with D possibly matching TRBD1 (6 bases). CDR1 is GTSNPN and CDR2 is SVGIG in the germline V gene (reference sequence). The CDR3 sequence is 15 residues long. Trimming took off 1 base at V and 6 bases at J, with 18 bases between the two ends. CDR3 DNA, as far as it was read: TGTGCCTGGAGTGCAGGGGACCCCGGTGTATCTGAA. It translates to CAWSAGDPGVSE. The complete CDR3 reads CAWSAGDPGVSEAFF.

As to this clone: The CDR3 end is not reached by the read, which stops 3 residues before it; the germline J gene fills it in. This chain connects TRBV7-7 to TRBJ1-1; no firm D call. This CDR3 region has 13 residues. CDR1 is SSHAT, CDR2 FNYEAQ, per germline (reference sequence). Trimming removed 9 bases at V and 0 bases at J, with 11 bases between. The CDR3 loop is CASSLAMNTEAFF. The DNA read from the CDR3 is TGTGCCAGTAGTCTTGCAATGAACACTGAA.

Worth noting for this clone: The sequence runs out 3 residues before the end of the CDR3; the remainder is reconstructed from the germline J gene. V and J are TRBV19 and TRBJ2-7; TRBD1 might be the D (6 bases). V shed 4 bases and J shed 5 bases, with 15 bases lying between them. Germline CDR1 reads LNHDA; CDR2 reads SQIVND (reference sequence). The CDR3 consists of 14 residues. CDR3 loop: CASSKQGRKNEQYF. CDR3 DNA, as far as it was read: TGTGCCAGTAGTAAGCAGGGGCGGAAGAACGAG.

In the case of this clone: The CDR3 is cut off 3 residues early in the read; its end comes from the germline J gene. V is TRBV19 and J is TRBJ2-2; no definite D call. Per germline, CDR1 LNHDA and CDR2 SQIVND (reference sequence). The CDR3 extends over 13 amino acids. The V gene lost 3 bases and the J gene lost 7 bases, with 9 bases spanning the gap. CDR3 region: CASSMSEGGELFF. Partial CDR3 DNA: TGTGCCAGTAGTATGAGCGAAGGCGGGGAG.

A note on this clone: The sequenced fragment ends 3 residues before the CDR3 boundary, so the rest is inferred from the germline J gene. This sequence joins TRBV2 and TRBJ1-3; no reliable D call. The germline V gene has CDR1 SNHLY and CDR2 FYNNEI. CDR3 length equals 14 residues. V was clipped by 1 base and J by 2 bases, with 6 bases between them. Incomplete CDR3 DNA: TGTGCCAGCAGTGAAGAGGCGGCTGGAAACACC. Its translation: CASSEEAAGNT. From start to end, the CDR3 is CASSEEAAGNTIYF.

As concerns this clone: The read gets to within 3 residues of the CDR3 end, and the germline J gene fills in the rest. The chain carries TRBV7-9 and TRBJ1-3; D remains ambiguous. The CDR3 is 13 residues long. CDR1 is SEHNR, CDR2 FQNEAQ, per germline (reference sequence). Trimming took 3 bases from V and 2 from J, leaving 5 bases between them. The CDR3 loop is CASSFTAGNTIYF. The covered CDR3 bases are TGTGCCAGCAGCTTCACAGCTGGAAACACC.

As to this clone: The read terminates 3 residues ahead of where the CDR3 ends, so the germline J gene completes it. The gene calls are TRBV6-2 or TRBV6-3 and TRBJ2-5; 10 bases are a match to TRBD2. Germline lookup yields CDR1 MNHEY and CDR2 SVGEGT. There are 15 residues in the CDR3. CDR3 amino acids: CASSSAGTSEYTQYF. CDR3 DNA, as far as it was read: TGTGCCAGCAGTTCCGCCGGGACTAGCGAATATACC.

On this clone: The read finishes 3 residues shy of the CDR3 end, and the germline J gene is used to complete it. The rearrangement links TRBV7-2 to TRBJ2-3, with a tentative D call TRBD1 (5 bases). The length of the CDR3 is 14 residues. Per germline, CDR1 SGHTA and CDR2 FQGNSA. Trimming left V 2 bases short and J 1 base short, with 7 bases between. The sequenced CDR3 bases are TGTGCCAGCAGCTTAACAGGAGGCACAGATACG. Protein: CASSLTGGTDT. The whole CDR3 protein reads CASSLTGGTDTQYF.

Of note for this clone: The germline gene is not matched at one end of the junction; a read error may be the cause. From the germline J gene comes the end of the CDR3, since the read stops 3 residues before it. Other DNA sequences in the same sample also yield this CDR3. The V and J genes are TRBV18 and TRBJ1-3; perhaps TRBD1 as D (6 bases). Germline V gives CDR1 KGHSH, CDR2 LQKENI. The length of the CDR3 is 19 residues. The CDR3 loop is CASSSLRDTILRVGNTIYF. The DNA read from the CDR3 is TGTGCCAGCTCATCCCTCCGGGACACCATACTGCGCGTCGGAAACACG.